A selection of T cell receptor beta chains follows, all from one sample in a study of tumor-infiltrating lymphocytes in primary liver carcinoma. TCRdb used MiXCR to reprocess the multiplex PCR reads, holding one entry per CDR3 protein. This sample has 190,000 or so distinct CDR3 sequences; around three fifths occur once, and the top ten carry roughly 7%. Sequencing was carried out using peripheral blood. These receptors were obtained from a woman in her sixties or seventies with primary liver carcinoma and hepatitis B virus infection. The CDR3 runs from the conserved cysteine through the conserved F or W. A D gene is named only where the DNA matches it firmly. A row's size may be missing; if present it is once, few, many or a size class.

len: 16; j_gene: TRBJ2-2; abundance: -; v_gene: TRBV5-1; d_gene: TRBD1; CDR3nt: TGCGCCGTTCGCCTGACAGGGGGCGAGGACACCGGGGAGCTGTTTTTT; CDR3aa: CAVRLTGGEDTGELFF
len: 13; j_gene: TRBJ2-5; abundance: many; v_gene: TRBV10-3; d_gene: -; CDR3nt: TGTGCCATCAGTGAAACCCCTGAAGAGACCCAGTACTTC; CDR3aa: CAISETPEETQYF
len: 14; j_gene: TRBJ1-1; abundance: -; v_gene: TRBV11-2; d_gene: -; CDR3nt: TGTGCCAGCAGTGCACAGGATTGGGGGGCTGAAGCTTTCTTT; CDR3aa: CASSAQDWGAEAFF
len: 13; j_gene: TRBJ1-2; abundance: -; v_gene: TRBV7-9; d_gene: -; CDR3nt: TGTGCCAGCAGCTTCGGGTTAGGTTATGGCTACACCTTC; CDR3aa: CASSFGLGYGYTF
len: 16; j_gene: TRBJ2-7; abundance: few; v_gene: TRBV12-3/TRBV12-4; d_gene: TRBD2; CDR3nt: TGTGCCAGCAGTTTAGCCCCTAGCGGGAGCTCCCACGAGCAGTACTTC; CDR3aa: CASSLAPSGSSHEQYF
len: 16; j_gene: TRBJ2-2; abundance: -; v_gene: TRBV5-6; d_gene: TRBD2; CDR3nt: TGTGCCAGCAGCCCCTGCGGGAGGGTGAACACCGGGGAGCTGTTTTTT; CDR3aa: CASSPCGRVNTGELFF
len: 17; j_gene: TRBJ2-1; abundance: -; v_gene: TRBV6-5; d_gene: -; CDR3nt: TGTGCCAGCAGGCCCCGAGTTCGAGCGGGTCGCTACAATGAGCAGTTCTTC; CDR3aa: CASRPRVRAGRYNEQFF
len: 15; j_gene: TRBJ1-2; abundance: many; v_gene: TRBV4-2; d_gene: -; CDR3nt: TGTGCCAGCAGCCAAGAACAGTCCTCGAGCTATGGCTACACCTTC; CDR3aa: CASSQEQSSSYGYTF
len: 11; j_gene: TRBJ1-4; abundance: -; v_gene: TRBV28; d_gene: -; CDR3nt: TGTGCCAGCTGGATTCAAGAAAAACTGTTTTTT; CDR3aa: CASWIQEKLFF
len: 13; j_gene: TRBJ1-4; abundance: -; v_gene: TRBV7-9; d_gene: -; CDR3nt: TGTGCCAGCAGCGAGGAAGGGGGTGAAAAACTGTTTTTT; CDR3aa: CASSEEGGEKLFF
len: 12; j_gene: TRBJ2-2; abundance: -; v_gene: TRBV11-3; d_gene: -; CDR3nt: TGTGCCAGCAGTTTGGGAGTGAGGGAGCTGTTTTTT; CDR3aa: CASSLGVRELFF
len: 15; j_gene: TRBJ2-2; abundance: -; v_gene: TRBV5-1; d_gene: TRBD1; CDR3nt: TGCGCCAGCAGCTTGTGGGACAGGGTCTCCGGGGAGCTGTTTTTT; CDR3aa: CASSLWDRVSGELFF
len: 12; j_gene: TRBJ2-5; abundance: -; v_gene: TRBV11-2; d_gene: -; CDR3nt: TGTGCCGACAGCCAGGCGGGAGAGACCCAGTACTTC; CDR3aa: CADSQAGETQYF
len: 15; j_gene: TRBJ1-1; abundance: -; v_gene: TRBV11-3; d_gene: -; CDR3nt: TGTGCCAGCAGCCTCTACCGGGACGGGGAAGGTGAAGCTTCCTTT; CDR3aa: CASSLYRDGEGEASF